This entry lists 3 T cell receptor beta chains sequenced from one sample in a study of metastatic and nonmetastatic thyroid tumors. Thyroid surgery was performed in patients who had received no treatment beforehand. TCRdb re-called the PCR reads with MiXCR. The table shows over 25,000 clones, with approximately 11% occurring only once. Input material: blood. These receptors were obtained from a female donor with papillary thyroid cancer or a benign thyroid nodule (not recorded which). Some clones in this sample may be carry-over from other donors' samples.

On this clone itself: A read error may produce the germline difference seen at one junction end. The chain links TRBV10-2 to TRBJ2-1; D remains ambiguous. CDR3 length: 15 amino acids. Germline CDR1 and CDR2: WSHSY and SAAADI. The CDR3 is CGSSESACSYNEQFF. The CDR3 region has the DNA TGCGGCAGCAGTGAGTCCGCTTGCTCCTACAATGAGCAGTTCTTC.

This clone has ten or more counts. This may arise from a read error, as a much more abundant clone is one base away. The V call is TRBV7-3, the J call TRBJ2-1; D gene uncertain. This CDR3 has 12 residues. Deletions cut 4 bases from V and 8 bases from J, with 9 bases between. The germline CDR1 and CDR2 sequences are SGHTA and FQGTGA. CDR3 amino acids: CASSSGEDEQFF. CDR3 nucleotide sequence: TGTGCCAGCAGCTCGGGTGAGGATGAGCAGTTCTTC. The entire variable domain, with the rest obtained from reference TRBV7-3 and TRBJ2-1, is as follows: GAGVSQTPSNKVTEKGKYVELRCDPISGHTALYWYRQSLGQGPEFLIYFQGTGAADDSGLPNDRFFAVRPEGSVSTLKIQRTERGDSAVYLCASSSGEDEQFFGPGTRLTVL.

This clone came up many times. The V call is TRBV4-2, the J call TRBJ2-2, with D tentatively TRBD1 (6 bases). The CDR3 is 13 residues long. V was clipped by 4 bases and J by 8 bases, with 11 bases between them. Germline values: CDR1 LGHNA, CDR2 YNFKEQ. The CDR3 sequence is CASSPGVGGELFF. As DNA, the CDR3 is TGTGCCAGCAGCCCAGGGGTTGGAGGGGAGCTGTTTTTT.